Sequencing of this TCR beta chain was carried out in a study of T cells in Graves' hyperthyroidism and ophthalmopathy. Study information: Upon initial diagnosis and before any treatment, peripheral blood was collected. General observations from the study: Model predictions of ophthalmopathy came a median about six months before onset. Ophthalmopathy could be told apart from stable hyperthyroidism with a 13 V-J model.

This CDR3 is built from 13 residues. The V and J ends lost 3 bases and 3 bases respectively, with 8 bases between them. Per germline, CDR1 WSHSY and CDR2 SAAADI. In this sample, this clonotype turned up a few times. Its antigen is currently unknown. TCR beta CDR3 region amplification was performed from RNA transcripts. When the TCR CDR3 underwent first-round RT-PCR, the HTBI primer set was used. Via MiXCR, TCRdb re-called the multiplex PCR reads, giving one row per CDR3 protein. This sample carries a few hundred thousand distinct CDR3 sequences, approximately 14% of them seen once, and the ten largest clones take roughly an eighth.

The chain recombines TRBV10-2 with TRBJ1-2; D is undetermined. This sequence originates from a woman between 18 and 29 years old with Graves' hyperthyroidism. Sample: blood. CDR3 in DNA: TGCGCCAGCAGTGAACTCACAGACTATGGCTACACCTTC. Amino acid sequence: CASSELTDYGYTF.